This TCR beta chain was recorded in a study of post-analysis software for immune sequencing data. At the level of the study: Multiple sclerosis in the patients followed relapsing-remitting, secondary progressive and progressive-relapsing courses. General study results and limits: Patients used about 5 TRBV segments, including TRBV5-6, TRBV5-1 and TRBV20-1, more often than controls. Controls showed significantly higher normalized Chao1 diversity than did multiple sclerosis patients.

Comments on this clonotype: Antigen unknown.

Germline V gene lookup returns CDR1 SGHRS and CDR2 YFSETQ. This CDR3 has 16 residues. Carried by the TCR beta cDNA libraries were unique molecular identifiers. Between about 0.95 and 11 million T cells gave rise to some 450,000 cDNA molecules. Using its own MiXCR run on the PCR reads, TCRdb lists one record per CDR3 protein. The sample consists of a few hundred thousand distinct CDR3 sequences, 35% to 40% of them appearing once. The sequencing sample was made of blood. The chain joins TRBV5-1 to TRBJ2-1, with TRBD2 identical over 10 bases. The J call could be wrong; TRBJ2-7 is a better fit for the DNA end. The receptor was isolated from a girl aged 10 to 17 with multiple sclerosis. The chain's CDR3 is CASNFQREGPYNEQYF. Here the CDR3 DNA reads TGCGCCAGCAACTTTCAGCGGGAGGGCCCGTACAATGAGCAGTACTTC.